This TCR beta chain is from a study of CD8 T cells in Susac syndrome. Random hexamers were used to reverse transcribe an amount of roughly 0.45 to 1 ug RNA. Each CDR3 protein gets one entry after TCRdb re-called the immunoSEQ multiplex PCR reads with MiXCR. The repertoire holds around 170,000 distinct CDR3 sequences, with more than 90% as singletons. V lost 7 bases and J lost 0, with 9 bases in between. The CDR3 is 14 amino acids. Per germline, CDR1 MNHEY and CDR2 SVGAGI. Sequencing was performed on CD4+ T cells from PBMCs. The J gene is TRBJ2-2, the V gene TRBV6-5; no reliable D call. The source of this sequence is a human donor with Susac syndrome. CDR3 bases: TGTGCCAGCACCAGGAGCCCGAACACCGGGGAGCTGTTTTTT. This sequence encodes CASTRSPNTGELFF.